This T cell receptor (beta chain) was obtained from a study of cytomegalovirus exposure and HLA in healthy donors. Study observations and caveats: Specific recognition of CMV antigens was confirmed in vitro for a few chains (all CMV-associated).

The CDR3 extends over 14 amino acids. Per germline, CDR1 SGHRS and CDR2 YFSETQ. Germline trimming cut 5 bases from V and 5 bases from J; bases unmatched to any gene: 9. This clone was seen just once. The antigen remains undetermined. It was with 60 Vbeta and 13 Jbeta primers that the PCR ran. Profiling relied on immunoSEQ multiplex PCR, and the TCRdb table lists in-frame clones only, not all of them. In the table there are some 100,000 clones, 65% to 85% of which are singletons. Sample: PBMCs. The sequence was collected from a man aged 50 or older in good health and CMV-seropositive. The chain recombines TRBV5-1 with TRBJ2-7; 8 bases match TRBD1. DNA of the CDR3: TGCGCCAGCAGTCGGACAGGGCCTGTCGACGAGCAGTACTTC. Protein: CASSRTGPVDEQYF.